This T cell receptor (beta chain) was identified in a study of shared clonotypes between healthy human individuals. Germline V gene lookup returns CDR1 MNHEY and CDR2 SMNVEV (reference sequence). This CDR3 spans 17 amino acids. V lost 6 bases to trimming and J lost 3 bases, with 23 bases between them. The assay was immunoSEQ multiplex PCR, and TCRdb's table has in-frame clones only and misses some. The sample consists of approximately 1,000,000 clones, approximately 80% of them appearing once. Sequencing input: memory CD4+ T cells from PBMCs. Subset meaning: CD45RA-negative fraction. V gene TRBV27 combines with J gene TRBJ1-2; perhaps TRBD1 as D (6 bases). This clonotype originated in a man younger than 35 in good health. Some clones in this sample may be carry-over from other donors' samples. The CDR3 DNA reads as TGTGCCAGCAGGTTTGGACGCACAGGGTATGGGGACTATGGCTACACCTTC. Residues: CASRFGRTGYGDYGYTF.